The 7 T cell receptor beta chains below all came from one sample that was sequenced in a study of T-cell memory formation after mild COVID-19. TCRdb re-derived calls from the 5' RACE reads in MiXCR, one entry per CDR3 protein. The sample includes around 250,000 distinct CDR3 sequences, over 8.5% seen only once; the top ten take around 20%. Sequencing used PBMCs or a T cell subset sorted from them (not recorded which). Receptors originate from a young man who had mild COVID-19 (a few samples of this study predate the infection). Cell type and time point are not known.

The rearrangement uses TRBV20-1 and TRBJ2-7; no clear D. Germline loops: CDR1 DFQATT, CDR2 SNEGSKA (reference sequence). The CDR3 is 12 amino acids. Between the trimmed V and J ends, which lost 2 bases and 2 bases, there was a span of 7 bases. The CDR3 DNA sequence: TGCAGTGCTAGACAGAACCCCTACGAGCAGTACGTC. Translated: CSARQNPYEQYV.

This clonotype appeared a few times. The chain couples TRBV12-3 or TRBV12-4 to TRBJ1-2; 11 bases align to TRBD1. With 1 base clipped from V and 7 bases from J, the junction kept 8 bases outside the gene matches. The CDR3 sequence is 16 residues long. The CDR3 bases are TGTGCCAGCAGTTTAGGGAGGACAGGGGGCGGTCGTGGCTACACCTTC. Translation: CASSLGRTGGGRGYTF.

This clonotype was detected a few times. The rearrangement links TRBV7-3 to TRBJ1-2; TRBD1 might be the D (5 bases). Looked up from germline, CDR1 is SGHTA and CDR2 is FQGTGA. The V end was cut by 5 bases, the J end by 4 bases, with 23 bases between. This CDR3 region has 17 residues. CDR3 loop: CASSQLSRTRGIYGYTF. Written as DNA, the CDR3 is TGTGCCAGCAGCCAACTTAGCCGCACGAGGGGAATCTATGGCTACACCTTC.

This clonotype was picked up many times. The chain is built from TRBV5-1 and TRBJ2-3; 7 nucleotides align to TRBD2. V was clipped by 4 bases and J by 4 bases; unmatched bases: 6. The length of the CDR3 is 14 residues. CDR1 is SGHRS and CDR2 is YFSETQ in the germline V gene. CDR3 in amino acids: CASSMGAGPDTQYF. CDR3 nucleotides: TGCGCCAGCAGCATGGGAGCGGGGCCAGATACGCAGTATTTT.

The rearrangement uses TRBV20-1 and TRBJ2-5; 8 bases align to TRBD2. CDR3 length: 13 residues. Germline CDR1 DFQATT, CDR2 SNEGSKA (reference sequence). The chain's CDR3 is CRAASGGQETQYF. The CDR3 nucleotides are TGCAGAGCCGCATCGGGGGGGCAGGAGACCCAGTACTTC.

This clonotype appeared a few times. The chain is built from TRBV24-1 and TRBJ1-1; a possible D gene is TRBD1 (5 bases). This CDR3 has 13 amino acids. Germline V gene lookup returns CDR1 KGHDR and CDR2 SFDVKD. Trimming left V 7 bases short and J 5 bases short, with 13 bases between. The CDR3 DNA reads as TGTGCCACCAGGCCCCAGGGTTGGACTGAAGCTTTCTTT. It encodes CATRPQGWTEAFF.

This clonotype has more than one count but fewer than ten. This may stem from a read error, because a much larger clone lies one nucleotide away. The chain is built from TRBV3-1 and TRBJ1-6; tentative D call: TRBD1 (5 bases). The germline gives CDR1 LGHDT, CDR2 YNNKEL (reference sequence). The CDR3 runs to 12 residues. CDR3 sequence (DNA): TGTGCCAGCAGCTTCACGCAGTGGGACCTAAACTTT. Its translation: CASSFTQWDLNF. Supplemented by reference TRBV3-1 and TRBJ1-6, the full variable domain reads DTAVSQTPKYLVTQMGNDKSIKCEQNLGHDTMYWYKQDSKKFLKIMFSYNNKELIINETVPNRFSPKSPDKAHLNLHINSLELGDSAVYFCASSFTQWDLNFGNGTRLTVT.